This TCR beta chain was found in a study of read filtering for tumor transcriptome and immune sequencing. This library used roughly 430 ng RNA and molecular barcoded adaptors spanning alpha/delta and beta/gamma chains. In TCRdb, the reads were re-called with MiXCR into one record per CDR3 protein. The table lists approximately 24,000 distinct CDR3 sequences, about 20% of them singletons, with roughly half in the top ten. General study points: In IR-seq, single-read clonotypes were roughly 82% of clonotypes but around 3.2% of reads.

The CDR3 covers 13 residues. Trimming took 6 bases from V and 4 from J, leaving 12 bases between them. Germline V gives CDR1 SNHLY, CDR2 FYNNEI. On this clonotype: What it binds is not known. A much larger clone lies one base from this, so it may be a read error.

The source of this sequence is a donor at least 40 years old with multiple myeloma. Source material: a population of CD138-negative cells sorted from bone marrow. The genes are TRBV2 and TRBJ1-2; D gene unclear. CDR3 DNA sequence: TGTGCCAGCAGGACGACACCTGCCTATGGCTACACCTTC. The encoded protein is CASRTTPAYGYTF.